The T cell receptor beta chain under discussion was sequenced for a study of shared clonotypes between healthy human individuals. The wider study: The donor pool was made up of a couple of women and a few men aged 18 to 49.

The CDR3 is made up of 13 amino acids. Germline V gene lookup returns CDR1 SQVTM and CDR2 ANQGSEA. V was trimmed by 5 bases and J by 5 bases, leaving 13 bases between them. Naive CD8 cells lacked CD45RO and underwent positive selection for CCR7, leaving out terminally differentiated effector memory CD45RA+ cells. The repertoire was sequenced with immunoSEQ multiplex PCR; TCRdb's copy has only in-frame clones and lacks some. The sample has about 2.1 million clones, about 93% seen once. The sample comprised naive CD8+ T cells from PBMCs. The receptor was isolated from a man younger than 35 in good health. Some clones in this sample may be carry-over from other donors' samples. The chain is built from TRBV29-1 and TRBJ2-1; no reliable D call. As DNA, the CDR3 is TGCAGCGTTCCTCGAAGTGCTCACAATGAGCAGTTCTTC. Its protein is CSVPRSAHNEQFF.